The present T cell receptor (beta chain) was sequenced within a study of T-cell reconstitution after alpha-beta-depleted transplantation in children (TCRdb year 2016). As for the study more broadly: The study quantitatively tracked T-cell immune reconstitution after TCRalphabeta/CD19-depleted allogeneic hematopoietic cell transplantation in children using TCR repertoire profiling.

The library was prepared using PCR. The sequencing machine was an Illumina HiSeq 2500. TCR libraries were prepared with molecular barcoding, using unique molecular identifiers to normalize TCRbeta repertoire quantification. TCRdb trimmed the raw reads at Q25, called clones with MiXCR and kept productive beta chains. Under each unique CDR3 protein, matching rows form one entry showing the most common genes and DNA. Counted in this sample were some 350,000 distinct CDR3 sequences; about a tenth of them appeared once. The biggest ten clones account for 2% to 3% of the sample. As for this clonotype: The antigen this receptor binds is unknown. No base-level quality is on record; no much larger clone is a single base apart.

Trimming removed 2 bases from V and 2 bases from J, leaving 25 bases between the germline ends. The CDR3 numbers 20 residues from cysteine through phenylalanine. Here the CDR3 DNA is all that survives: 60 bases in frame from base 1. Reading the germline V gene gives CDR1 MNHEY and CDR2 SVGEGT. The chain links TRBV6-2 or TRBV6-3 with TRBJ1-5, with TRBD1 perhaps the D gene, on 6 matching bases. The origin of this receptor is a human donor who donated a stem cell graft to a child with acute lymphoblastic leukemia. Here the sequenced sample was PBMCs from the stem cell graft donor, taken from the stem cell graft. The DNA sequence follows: TGTGCCAGCAGTTACCCTCCGTATGCCGGGACACTTAGTGGCAATCAGCCCCAGCATTTT. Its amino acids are CASSYPPYAGTLSGNQPQHF.